The 24 T cell receptor beta chains given below trace back to one sample, sequenced in a study of blood T cell repertoires in COVID-19. This table comes from immunoSEQ multiplex PCR, and its TCRdb copy is limited to in-frame clones, with some not included. The sample includes about 100,000 clones, 85% of them seen just once. Source material: peripheral blood. The receptors stem from a man aged 50-60 years with active or convalescent COVID-19.

The J gene is TRBJ1-1, the V gene TRBV19; a weak D match, TRBD1 (6 bases). The V gene's germline CDR1 is LNHDA and CDR2 SQIVND (reference sequence). V lost 2 bases, J lost 11 bases, and 21 bases lay in between. The CDR3 runs to 15 residues. CDR3 nucleotide sequence: TGTGCCAGTAGTATATCGCCCGGGGGGGGCCGTGAGGCTTTCTTT. Translating it yields CASSISPGGGREAFF.

This chain connects TRBV5-1 to TRBJ2-7; weak D call: TRBD1 (6 bases). Germline V CDR1 and CDR2: SGHRS, YFSETQ. This CDR3 is built from 14 residues. Trimming took 0 bases from V and 2 from J, leaving 9 bases between them. The DNA for the CDR3 is TGCGCCAGCAGCTTGGGGGACACGACCTACGAGCAGTACTTC. It translates to CASSLGDTTYEQYF. Full variable domain (missing parts from reference TRBV5-1 and TRBJ2-7): KAGVTQTPRYLIKTRGQQVTLSCSPISGHRSVSWYQQTPGQGLQFLFEYFSETQRNKGNFPGRFSGRQFSNSRSEMNVSTLELGDSALYLCASSLGDTTYEQYFGPGTRLTVT.

This clone was observed a single time. The J gene is TRBJ1-5, the V gene TRBV4-1, with TRBD1 identical over 8 bases. Germline lookup yields CDR1 MGHRA and CDR2 YSYEKL. The CDR3 consists of 13 residues. The trim removed 4 bases at V and 4 bases at J, leaving 0 bases unmatched. The chain's CDR3 is CASSRTGNQPQHF. The DNA of the CDR3 is TGCGCCAGCAGCCGGACAGGGAATCAGCCCCAGCATTTT.

This clone was seen a single time. The chain joins TRBV29-1 to TRBJ2-3, with 8 bases matching TRBD1. The CDR3 is made up of 17 amino acids. J was trimmed by 0 bases and V by 0 bases; bases with no gene match: 8. Germline V gene lookup returns CDR1 SQVTM and CDR2 ANQGSEA. For the CDR3, the DNA is TGCAGCGTTGAAGATTTTCAGGGGGCGCGAAGCACAGATACGCAGTATTTT. Translation gives CSVEDFQGARSTDTQYF.

The chain joins TRBV13 to TRBJ2-5; D uncertain. From germline, CDR1 is PRHDT and CDR2 FYEKMQ (reference sequence). The CDR3 consists of 14 residues. With 1 base removed from V and 5 bases from J, the gap between germline ends came to 11 bases. The CDR3 loop reads CASSLVGKEETQYF. DNA for the CDR3: TGTGCCAGCAGCTTAGTCGGTAAAGAGGAGACCCAGTACTTC.

This CDR3 is CAIREQGFGEKLFF. The CDR3 coding sequence is TGTGCCATCAGAGAACAGGGTTTTGGGGAAAAACTGTTTTTT. The J gene is TRBJ1-4, the V gene TRBV10-3; maybe TRBD1 (6 bases). V dropped 6 bases and J dropped 8 bases, with 16 bases sitting between them. The CDR3 consists of 14 residues. Germline CDR1 is ENHRY and CDR2 is SYGVKD.

This clone was detected once. V is TRBV11-3 and J is TRBJ1-4; 7 nucleotides match TRBD1. Trimming took 5 bases from V and 12 from J; bases not matched to a gene: 9. Germline loops: CDR1 SGHNT, CDR2 YENEEA. This CDR3 is built from 13 residues. The CDR3 nucleotides are TGTGCCAGCAGCCCTACACAGGGGCGAGAACTGTTTTTT. Protein sequence: CASSPTQGRELFF. Filled out from reference TRBV11-3 and TRBJ1-4, the complete variable domain reads EAGVVQSPRYKIIEKKQPVAFWCNPISGHNTLYWYLQNLGQGPELLIRYENEEAVDDSQLPKDRFSAERLKGVDSTLKIQPAELGDSAVYLCASSPTQGRELFFGSGTQLSVL.

This sequence joins TRBV24-1 and TRBJ2-1; D remains unclear. Germline assignment: CDR1 KGHDR and CDR2 SFDVKD. V lost 1 base to trimming and J lost 7 bases, with 16 bases between them. CDR3 length: 16 residues. The CDR3 is CATSDFRGELNNEQFF. DNA of the CDR3: TGTGCCACCAGTGATTTCCGCGGAGAGCTTAATAATGAGCAGTTCTTC.

This rearrangement joins TRBV29-1 to TRBJ2-1; TRBD2 agrees at 7 bases. The CDR3 spans 14 residues. With V trimmed by 7 bases and J by 0 bases, 6 bases remained unmatched. Per the germline V gene, CDR1 is SQVTM and CDR2 is ANQGSEA. CDR3: CSGEGSASYNEQFF. The DNA of the CDR3 is TGCAGCGGGGAGGGGTCCGCCTCCTACAATGAGCAGTTCTTC.

V gene TRBV30 combines with J gene TRBJ2-2; D uncertain. The CDR3 runs to 14 residues. V was pared by 0 bases and J by 7 bases, with 12 bases between. Germline loops: CDR1 GTSNPN, CDR2 SVGIG (reference sequence). The DNA of the CDR3 is TGTGCCTGGAGTGTTGGGCTCGTCGGCGGGGAGCTGTTTTTT. Translated: CAWSVGLVGGELFF.

This chain uses TRBV19 with TRBJ2-7, with TRBD2 identical over 12 bases. After removal of 5 bases from V and 0 bases from J, the junction contained 8 bases not matched to a gene. Germline CDR1 LNHDA, CDR2 SQIVND (reference sequence). The CDR3 has 17 residues. CDR3 nucleotide sequence: TGTGCCAGTAGTTCGGGACTAGCGGGTGCCTTCTCCTACGAGCAGTACTTC. This gives the protein CASSSGLAGAFSYEQYF. Variable domain in full (rest from reference TRBV19 and TRBJ2-7): DGGITQSPKYLFRKEGQNVTLSCEQNLNHDAMYWYRQDPGQGLRLIYYSQIVNDFQKGDIAEGYSVSREKKESFPLTVTSAQKNPTAFYLCASSSGLAGAFSYEQYFGPGTRLTVT.

The chain has TRBV19 and TRBJ1-2; 9 bases line up with TRBD1. Germline V gives CDR1 LNHDA, CDR2 SQIVND (reference sequence). V lost 4 bases, J lost 8 bases, and 8 bases stayed unmatched. This CDR3 spans 14 amino acids. Here the CDR3 DNA reads TGTGCCAGTAGTACCCCGGGACAGGGCTGGGGCTACACCTTC. Amino acids: CASSTPGQGWGYTF.

The rearrangement joins TRBV7-3 to TRBJ2-3, with a tentative D call TRBD2 (5 bases). Looked up from germline, CDR1 is SGHTA and CDR2 is FQGTGA. V lost 5 bases, J lost 0 bases, and 9 bases lay in between. The CDR3 runs 14 residues. The CDR3 DNA follows: TGTGCCAGCAGCCCGGGATCTAGCACAGATACGCAGTATTTT. Its protein is CASSPGSSTDTQYF.

This clone was counted once. This sequence joins TRBV2 and TRBJ2-3, with no clear D. The V end lost 5 bases, the J end lost 5 bases, and 8 bases lay between the germline ends. Germline V CDR1 and CDR2: SNHLY, FYNNEI. CDR3 length: 12 residues. CDR3: CASSKTQDTQYF. CDR3 nucleotides: TGTGCCAGCAGTAAGACTCAAGATACGCAGTATTTT.

This clone was seen once. One end of the junction fails to match germline, which may point to a read error. The chain carries TRBV19 and TRBJ2-7; 9 bases are a match to TRBD1. Looked up from germline, CDR1 is LNHDA and CDR2 is SQIVND (reference sequence). This CDR3 is 15 amino acids long. The CDR3 DNA follows: TGTGCCAGTAGTATTGGACAGGGGACACCCTACAAGCAGTACTTC. Translated: CASSIGQGTPYKQYF.

The chain links TRBV11-2 to TRBJ2-2; D not resolved. Trimming removed 3 bases from V and 6 bases from J, with 11 bases in between. Germline lookup yields CDR1 SGHAT and CDR2 FQNNGV. The CDR3 loop spans 14 amino acids. CDR3 sequence: CASSFRPGAGELFF. The CDR3 region has the DNA TGTGCCAGCAGCTTCAGGCCAGGCGCCGGGGAGCTGTTTTTT.

The J gene is TRBJ2-1, the V gene TRBV5-6, with 10 bases identical to TRBD1. V lost 4 bases to trimming and J lost 15 bases; unmatched junction nucleotides: 10. In germline, CDR1 is SGHDT, CDR2 YYEEEE. This CDR3 spans 13 amino acids. Here the CDR3 reads CASSGGTGDGRFF. The DNA for the CDR3 is TGTGCCAGCAGCGGCGGGACAGGGGACGGGAGGTTCTTC.

The V gene is TRBV5-8, the J gene TRBJ2-2; D is ambiguous. The germline CDR1 and CDR2 sequences are SGHTS and YDEGEE. Trimming removed 4 bases at V and 0 bases at J, with 13 bases between. CDR3 length: 16 amino acids. The CDR3: CASSAPYASNTGELFF. The CDR3 DNA reads TGTGCCAGCAGCGCCCCCTATGCATCGAACACCGGGGAGCTGTTTTTT.

This clone appeared a single time. The gene calls are TRBV3-1 (or the pseudogene TRBV3-2) and TRBJ2-2; D may be TRBD2 (5 bases). Trimming took off 6 bases at V and 7 bases at J, with 18 bases between the two ends. Looked up from germline, CDR1 is LGHDT and CDR2 is YNNKEL (reference sequence). The CDR3 length is 15 residues. The CDR3 DNA sequence: TGTGCCAGCAGGCCGGCGGCCCGAAGCGGCGGGGAGCTGTTTTTT. Amino acid sequence: CASRPAARSGGELFF.

This chain links TRBV7-9 with TRBJ1-1, with TRBD1 matching 7 bases. The V gene end was trimmed by 7 bases and the J gene end by 3 bases; junction bases not matched to a gene: 8. The CDR3 spans 14 residues. The germline V gene encodes CDR1 SEHNR and CDR2 FQNEAQ (reference sequence). The CDR3 region is CASTVTGEDTEAFF. In DNA, the CDR3 is TGTGCCAGCACCGTAACAGGGGAGGACACTGAAGCTTTCTTT.

V gene TRBV5-1 combines with J gene TRBJ2-2, with D perhaps matching TRBD2 (5 bases). The CDR3 runs to 16 residues. Germline lookup yields CDR1 SGHRS and CDR2 YFSETQ. V was cut by 1 base and J by 3 bases, with 13 bases left in between. Here the CDR3 DNA reads TGCGCCAGCAGCTTGTTTGGGAGTCTGGACACCGGGGAGCTGTTTTTT. Protein sequence: CASSLFGSLDTGELFF.

This chain joins TRBV6-5 and TRBJ1-1; weak D call: TRBD1 (5 bases). Per the germline V gene, CDR1 is MNHEY and CDR2 is SVGAGI. This CDR3 has 12 residues. V dropped 6 bases and J dropped 0 bases, with 5 bases sitting between them. CDR3 region: CASRTVNTEAFF. The CDR3 DNA reads TGTGCCAGCAGGACAGTGAACACTGAAGCTTTCTTT.

The chain couples TRBV29-1 to TRBJ2-7; 7 bases fit TRBD2. Germline V gives CDR1 SQVTM, CDR2 ANQGSEA. The junction had 8 bases not matched to a gene; V was cut back by 1 base and J by 2 bases. This CDR3 spans 15 amino acids. CDR3 coding DNA: TGCAGCGTTGAAGTTGCGGGAGATACAACCTACGAGCAGTACTTC. This codes for CSVEVAGDTTYEQYF.

The J gene is TRBJ2-5, the V gene TRBV18; 11 bases are a match to TRBD2. Germline loops: CDR1 KGHSH, CDR2 LQKENI. The CDR3 runs 16 residues. Unmatched junction bases numbered 6, after V lost 2 bases and J lost 4 bases. CDR3 amino acids: CASSPGLAGGGETQYF. The CDR3 coding sequence is TGTGCCAGCTCACCAGGCCTAGCGGGAGGCGGAGAGACCCAGTACTTC.